The clone carrying this T cell receptor (beta chain) has a handful of counts. Its target is not known. These data come from a study of identical twins. General study findings and limits: Beta clonotypes that were abundant in cord blood contained fewer insertions, a pattern absent from memory repertoires. A cross-sectional statistical analysis, not follow-up of the same donors, supported the conclusions. Surplus twin overlap in beta out-of-frame sequences was less pronounced.

TCRdb reprocessed the 5' RACE reads via MiXCR and lists one record per CDR3 protein. The sample has 1.5 million to 2 million distinct CDR3 sequences, more than 30% seen once. The V gene end was trimmed by 3 bases and the J gene end by 0 bases; junction bases not matched to a gene: 6. CDR1 SGHTA and CDR2 FQGNSA come from the germline V gene. This CDR3 contains 18 residues. Input material: cord blood. This chain connects TRBV7-2 to TRBJ2-1; TRBD2 matches 12 bases. The sequence was obtained from a newborn girl in good health. CDR3: CASSFGTSGLSSYNEQFF. The CDR3 region has the DNA TGTGCCAGCAGCTTCGGGACTAGCGGGCTAAGCTCCTACAATGAGCAGTTCTTC.